The sample holds many counts of the clone carrying this TCR beta chain. Its matching antigen is unknown. Trimming left V 2 bases short and J 4 bases short, with 9 bases between. This CDR3 is built from 15 residues. These data come from a study of identical twins. General study findings and limits: Conclusions relied on cross-sectional statistical analysis, not following the same donors. For cord blood, abundant beta clonotypes had fewer insertions, unlike memory repertoires, which showed none. Researchers caution that invariant MAIT and iNKT cells could partly confound zero-insertion analyses.

A universal primer site was added by template switching, and unique molecular identifiers were carried by the cDNA. From the 5' RACE reads, TCRdb called clonotypes with MiXCR, one entry per CDR3 protein. The table records roughly 250,000 distinct CDR3 sequences, more than 12% of them present only once. The sequencing sample was made of memory (CD45RO+) T cells sorted from blood. The genes are TRBV12-3 or TRBV12-4 and TRBJ2-6; D is unresolved. This sequence was found in a woman aged 18-29 years in good health. CDR3 protein: CASSLNAAGANVLTF. CDR3 DNA: TGTGCCAGCAGTTTAAATGCGGCGGGGGCCAACGTCCTGACTTTC.